This T cell receptor (beta chain) originates from a study of Graves' ophthalmopathy and Graves' hyperthyroidism. The germline V and J ends were trimmed by 5 bases and 7 bases, with 15 bases remaining between them. The germline V gene encodes CDR1 LNHDA and CDR2 SQIVND (reference sequence). The CDR3 extends over 13 amino acids. This clonotype was observed at least ten times. Amplification targeted the TCR beta CDR3 regions, with RNA transcripts as the source material. RT-PCR in the first round used HTBI primers; a second-round multiplex PCR followed. TCRdb re-analysed the multiplex PCR reads in MiXCR, keeping a single row per CDR3 protein. The sample carries roughly 350,000 distinct CDR3 sequences, 17% recorded once.

Sequenced sample: peripheral blood. This sequence was found in an adult woman with stable Graves' hyperthyroidism. The chain joins TRBV19 to TRBJ2-7; a weak D match, TRBD1 (5 bases). CDR3 sequence: CASSSGHPWEQYF. Here the CDR3 DNA reads TGTGCCAGTAGTTCCGGACACCCATGGGAGCAGTACTTC. The full variable domain, in which reference TRBV19 and TRBJ2-7 provide the parts outside the CDR3, is DGGITQSPKYLFRKEGQNVTLSCEQNLNHDAMYWYRQDPGQGLRLIYYSQIVNDFQKGDIAEGYSVSREKKESFPLTVTSAQKNPTAFYLCASSSGHPWEQYFGPGTRLTVT.